One and the same sample provided the 27 T cell receptor beta chains below, sequenced in a study of response to subunit inactivated influenza vaccine. MiXCR, applied by TCRdb to the RT-PCR reads, yields one record per CDR3 protein. The sample includes over 450,000 distinct CDR3 sequences, over 10% of them seen just once. The source was PBMCs from blood, collected 40 to 50 days after vaccination. The receptors originated from a man in his fifties or sixties who received an inactivated influenza vaccine.

This clonotype has a count of ten or more. The V and J genes are TRBV28 and TRBJ2-7, with a possible D match to TRBD1 (7 bases). The V gene's germline CDR1 is MDHEN and CDR2 SYDVKM. Trimming removed 3 bases at V and 5 bases at J, with 17 bases between. This CDR3 region has 15 residues. This CDR3 is CASSFGRQGGHEQYF. The CDR3 DNA reads as TGTGCCAGCAGTTTCGGTCGACAGGGAGGCCACGAGCAGTACTTC.

This chain uses TRBV11-2 with TRBJ2-5; 7 nucleotides align to TRBD2. Germline CDR1 is SGHAT and CDR2 is FQNNGV. The CDR3 length is 14 residues. Trimming at V came to 2 bases and at J to 5 bases, leaving 5 bases not matched to a gene. CDR3 DNA sequence: TGTGCCAGCAGCTTAAACTCCGGGGGGGAGACCCAGTACTTC. Protein product: CASSLNSGGETQYF.

The V call is TRBV2, the J call TRBJ2-6; 7 nucleotides agree with TRBD1. V was clipped by 6 bases and J by 2 bases; unmatched bases: 16. The CDR3 spans 19 residues. Germline lookup yields CDR1 SNHLY and CDR2 FYNNEI. The CDR3 reads CASSPAGRTGFTGANVLTF. The CDR3 DNA sequence: TGTGCCAGCAGCCCGGCCGGACGGACAGGATTTACTGGGGCCAACGTCCTGACTTTC.

This chain joins TRBV30 and TRBJ1-1; possible D gene TRBD1, 6 bases. The V gene's germline CDR1 is GTSNPN and CDR2 SVGIG (reference sequence). The CDR3 extends over 13 amino acids. The ends were cut back, 3 bases at V and 5 bases at J, with 13 bases in the middle. The CDR3 region has the DNA TGTGCCTGGAGCGAGGGGGGGAGGACTGAAGCTTTCTTT. Translating it yields CAWSEGGRTEAFF.

The chain couples TRBV7-9 to TRBJ2-7; tentative D call: TRBD2 (5 bases). Trimming took 5 bases from V and 4 from J, leaving 12 bases between them. Germline CDR1 and CDR2: SEHNR and FQNEAQ (reference sequence). The CDR3 runs to 13 residues. CDR3 sequence reads: CASSGSLGYEQYF. DNA for the CDR3: TGTGCCAGCAGCGGGAGTCTGGGATACGAGCAGTACTTC.

The chain employs TRBV30 and TRBJ2-3; D may be TRBD1 or TRBD2 (5 bases each). CDR3 size: 14 residues. In germline, CDR1 is GTSNPN, CDR2 SVGIG (reference sequence). The germline V and J ends were trimmed by 5 bases and 0 bases, with 12 bases remaining between them. The CDR3 loop reads CAWGEGQSTDTQYF. The CDR3 DNA reads as TGTGCCTGGGGTGAGGGGCAAAGCACAGATACGCAGTATTTT. The variable domain in full, with the rest retrieved from reference TRBV30 and TRBJ2-3, is SQTIHQWPATLVQPVGSPLSLECTVEGTSNPNLYWYRQAAGRGLQLLFYSVGIGQISSEVPQNLSASRPQDRQFILSSKKLLLSDSGFYLCAWGEGQSTDTQYFGPGTRLTVL.

Ten or more counts support this clonotype. The rearrangement joins TRBV20-1 to TRBJ2-5, with 8 bases that match TRBD1. The CDR3 has 14 amino acids. The V gene's germline CDR1 is DFQATT and CDR2 SNEGSKA (reference sequence). V lost 6 bases and J lost 0; bases outside the gene matches: 6. CDR3 sequence (DNA): TGCAGTGCCACCGGGACAGGCGACCAAGAGACCCAGTACTTC. Translation gives CSATGTGDQETQYF.

In its sample, this clonotype was seen a few times. The chain joins TRBV5-6 to TRBJ1-1; D unresolved. The germline gives CDR1 SGHDT, CDR2 YYEEEE. This CDR3 spans 12 amino acids. V lost 1 base and J 7 bases, leaving 8 bases between the germline ends. CDR3 DNA: TGTGCCAGCAGCTTGTCTTATGGTGAAGCTTTCTTT. It codes for CASSLSYGEAFF.

This clonotype was seen a handful of times. The V and J genes are TRBV20-1 and TRBJ2-2; a weak D match, TRBD2 (6 bases). The V end lost 5 bases, the J end lost 0 bases, and 16 bases lay between the germline ends. Germline-derived CDR1 and CDR2 are DFQATT and SNEGSKA (reference sequence). This CDR3 has 16 amino acids. DNA for the CDR3: TGCAGTGCTCCCAACTCAGGAGGGCCGAACACCGGGGAGCTGTTTTTT. Translating it yields CSAPNSGGPNTGELFF.

This clonotype was seen more than once but under ten times. The V call is TRBV7-6, the J call TRBJ1-6; the D gene is possibly TRBD1 (5 bases). The CDR3 has 14 residues. The germline V gene has CDR1 SGHVS and CDR2 FNYEAQ. The V and J ends lost 6 bases and 6 bases respectively, with 12 bases between them. As DNA, the CDR3 is TGTGCCAGCAGTACCGGGACGAGTAATTCACCCCTCCACTTT. Its protein is CASSTGTSNSPLHF.

The genes are TRBV12-3 or TRBV12-4 and TRBJ1-5; no clear D. The CDR3 loop spans 14 amino acids. The V end lost 6 bases, the J end lost 4 bases, and 13 bases lay between the germline ends. The CDR3 loop is CASSAGAPNQPQHF. In DNA, the CDR3 is TGTGCCAGCAGCGCAGGAGCCCCTAATCAGCCCCAGCATTTT.

The chain combines TRBV20-1 with TRBJ2-3, with a tentative D call TRBD2 (5 bases). The V end lost 0 bases, the J end lost 5 bases, and 15 bases lay between the germline ends. CDR1 is DFQATT, CDR2 SNEGSKA, per germline (reference sequence). The CDR3 is 15 residues long. DNA of the CDR3: TGCAGTGCTAGAGATCCAGCGGAAGTCGGAGATACGCAGTATTTT. It specifies CSARDPAEVGDTQYF.

The chain uses TRBV4-2 and TRBJ2-2; D is unclear. The germline V and J ends were trimmed by 0 bases and 7 bases, with 9 bases remaining between them. Per germline, CDR1 LGHNA and CDR2 YNFKEQ. The CDR3 is 14 residues long. CDR3 DNA sequence: TGTGCCAGCAGCCAAGAGAAGCGTCACGGGGAGCTGTTTTTT. This codes for CASSQEKRHGELFF.

This clonotype was seen at least ten times. V usage is TRBV5-1 and J usage is TRBJ1-5, with unresolved D. The ends were cut back, 5 bases at V and 0 bases at J, with 9 bases in the middle. Germline V CDR1 and CDR2: SGHRS, YFSETQ. The CDR3 loop spans 14 amino acids. For the CDR3, the DNA is TGCGCCAGCAGGGATCAGAGTAGCAATCAGCCCCAGCATTTT. Its protein is CASRDQSSNQPQHF.

This clonotype was counted only a few times. This chain links TRBV5-1 with TRBJ2-1, with D perhaps matching TRBD2 (5 bases). V lost 2 bases, J lost 5 bases, and 17 bases lay in between. The germline V gene encodes CDR1 SGHRS and CDR2 YFSETQ. The CDR3 length is 16 residues. Here the CDR3 DNA reads TGCGCCAGCAGCTTAGGAGGTCTTCTAGCCAACAATGAGCAGTTCTTC. Translating gives CASSLGGLLANNEQFF.

This chain uses TRBV19 with TRBJ2-1; D perhaps matches TRBD1 (6 bases). The germline V gene encodes CDR1 LNHDA and CDR2 SQIVND (reference sequence). V lost 7 bases and J lost 4, with 17 bases in between. The CDR3 runs to 15 residues. The CDR3, as DNA: TGTGCCAGTAATTACCGGACAGAAACGTACAATGAGCAGTTCTTC. Protein sequence: CASNYRTETYNEQFF.

This rearrangement joins TRBV12-3 or TRBV12-4 to TRBJ1-4; TRBD1 matches at 7 bases. The ends lost 6 bases at V and 4 bases at J; junction bases unmatched: 8. CDR3 size: 15 residues. The CDR3 DNA reads TGTGCCAGCAGCCCGGCGACAGGGCGTAATGAAAAACTGTTTTTT. Translation: CASSPATGRNEKLFF.

The sample holds a few counts of this clonotype. V usage is TRBV7-9 and J usage is TRBJ2-5; D may be TRBD1 (6 bases). CDR3 length: 13 amino acids. Deletions cut 2 bases from V and 6 bases from J, with 10 bases between. Per the germline V gene, CDR1 is SEHNR and CDR2 is FQNEAQ (reference sequence). As DNA, the CDR3 is TGTGCCAGCAGCTTAAACAGGGAGCAGACCCAGTACTTC. Protein product: CASSLNREQTQYF.

This clonotype showed up just a few times. The chain recombines TRBV20-1 with TRBJ2-3; 12 positions agree with TRBD1. J was trimmed by 2 bases and V by 4 bases; bases with no gene match: 4. The germline V gene has CDR1 DFQATT and CDR2 SNEGSKA (reference sequence). The CDR3 has 15 amino acids. As DNA, the CDR3 is TGCAGTGCTAACCCGGGACAGGGGGCCACAGATACGCAGTATTTT. The encoded protein is CSANPGQGATDTQYF.

This sequence joins TRBV7-2 and TRBJ2-3; 8 bases are a match to TRBD2. Unmatched junction bases numbered 3, after V lost 4 bases and J lost 0 bases. Germline V gives CDR1 SGHTA, CDR2 FQGNSA. The length of the CDR3 is 15 residues. CDR3 DNA sequence: TGTGCCAGCAGCTGGGGACTAGGGAGCACAGATACGCAGTATTTT. Its translation: CASSWGLGSTDTQYF.

This CDR3 is CASSLSGGHGYTF. The CDR3 DNA reads as TGTGCCAGCAGTTTATCGGGGGGGCATGGCTACACCTTC. This chain connects TRBV27 to TRBJ1-2, with D possibly TRBD1 on 6 matching bases. Germline CDR1 and CDR2: MNHEY and SMNVEV (reference sequence). V lost 0 bases and J 6 bases, leaving 8 bases between the germline ends. This CDR3 contains 13 residues.

The chain employs TRBV5-1 and TRBJ2-1, with 9 positions matching TRBD1. The CDR3 sequence is 17 residues long. Germline trimming cut 0 bases from V and 0 bases from J; bases unmatched to any gene: 4. Looked up from germline, CDR1 is SGHRS and CDR2 is YFSETQ. This CDR3 is CASSLGGTGSSYNEQFF. CDR3 nucleotide sequence: TGCGCCAGCAGCTTGGGGGGGACAGGGAGCTCCTACAATGAGCAGTTCTTC.

This clonotype has only a few counts. V usage is TRBV20-1 and J usage is TRBJ2-3; the D gene is possibly TRBD2 (6 bases). Between the trimmed V and J ends, which lost 6 bases and 0 bases, there was a span of 13 bases. This CDR3 is built from 14 residues. Germline CDR1 is DFQATT and CDR2 is SNEGSKA (reference sequence). CDR3 in amino acids: CSAPYRGSTDTQYF. Written as DNA, the CDR3 is TGCAGTGCCCCCTATCGGGGGAGCACAGATACGCAGTATTTT.

This clonotype was observed a few times. V and J are TRBV12-3 or TRBV12-4 and TRBJ2-1; D gene uncertain. V was pared by 1 base and J by 3 bases, with 16 bases between. The length of the CDR3 is 17 residues. In DNA form, the CDR3 reads TGTGCCAGCAGTTTAGGAACACTCCGAGCACTCTACAATGAGCAGTTCTTC. It encodes CASSLGTLRALYNEQFF.

The V gene is TRBV28, the J gene TRBJ2-1; 10 bases are shared with TRBD2. The CDR3 runs 12 residues. The germline V gene encodes CDR1 MDHEN and CDR2 SYDVKM. CDR3 amino acids: CGFSGGYNEQFF. The CDR3 nucleotides are TGTGGTTTTAGCGGGGGGTACAATGAGCAGTTCTTC.

Only a few counts were recorded for this clonotype. This sequence joins TRBV5-1 and TRBJ2-2; D uncertain. The CDR3 runs to 14 residues. CDR1 and CDR2 (germline): SGHRS, YFSETQ. V lost 4 bases and J lost 6, with 13 bases in between. The DNA of the CDR3 is TGCGCCAGCAGCGTGAGACTTAACGCCGGGGAGCTGTTTTTT. Residues: CASSVRLNAGELFF. Based on the CDR3 plus reference TRBV5-1 and TRBJ2-2, the full variable domain is KAGVTQTPRYLIKTRGQQVTLSCSPISGHRSVSWYQQTPGQGLQFLFEYFSETQRNKGNFPGRFSGRQFSNSRSEMNVSTLELGDSALYLCASSVRLNAGELFFGEGSRLTVL.

This clonotype was picked up a small number of times. The CDR3 loop is CAAAGPNNEQFF. CDR3 bases: TGTGCCGCGGCGGGGCCCAACAATGAGCAGTTCTTC. The chain is built from TRBV24-1 and TRBJ2-1; maybe TRBD2 (6 bases). V was clipped by 12 bases and J by 5 bases, with 13 bases between them. This CDR3 is built from 12 residues. Germline V gene lookup returns CDR1 KGHDR and CDR2 SFDVKD.